This T cell receptor beta chain was sequenced for a study of T cells in Graves' hyperthyroidism and ophthalmopathy. Germline values: CDR1 MGHRA, CDR2 YSYEKL. Trimming took 3 bases from V and 2 from J, leaving 9 bases between them. This CDR3 has 14 residues. The source material, RNA transcripts, was used to amplify TCR beta CDR3 regions. Using the HTBI primer set, a first-round RT-PCR was run on the TCR CDR3. TCRdb processed the multiplex PCR reads anew with MiXCR; each CDR3 protein has one entry. Of around 420,000 distinct CDR3 sequences detected, approximately 15% appear once; the ten largest clones hold 7.7%. General observations from the study: Ophthalmopathy was distinguished from stable hyperthyroidism by 13 V-J signatures. Blood also showed most of the thyroid clonotypes that were expanded above 0.001.

This clonotype was counted ten times or more. The target antigen is unknown. Exclusion of a patient resulted from uncontrolled infection, other autoimmune disease, pregnancy or lactation. The receptor's source is a woman aged 18-29 years with Graves' hyperthyroidism. Specimen: blood. This chain uses TRBV4-1 with TRBJ2-3; D might be TRBD2 (6 bases). The CDR3 region has the DNA TGCGCCAGCAGCCAGATAGCGGACACAGATACGCAGTATTTT. Its translation is CASSQIADTDTQYF.